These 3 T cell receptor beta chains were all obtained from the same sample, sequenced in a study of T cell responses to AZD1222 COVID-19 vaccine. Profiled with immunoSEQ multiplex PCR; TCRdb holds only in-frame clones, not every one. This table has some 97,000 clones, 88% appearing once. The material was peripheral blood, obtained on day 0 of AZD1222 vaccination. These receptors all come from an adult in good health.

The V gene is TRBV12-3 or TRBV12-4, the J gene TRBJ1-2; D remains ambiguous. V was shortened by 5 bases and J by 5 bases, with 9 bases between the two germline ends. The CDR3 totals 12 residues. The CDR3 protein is CASSPVAYGYTF. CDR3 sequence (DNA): TGTGCCAGCAGTCCCGTCGCTTATGGCTACACCTTC.

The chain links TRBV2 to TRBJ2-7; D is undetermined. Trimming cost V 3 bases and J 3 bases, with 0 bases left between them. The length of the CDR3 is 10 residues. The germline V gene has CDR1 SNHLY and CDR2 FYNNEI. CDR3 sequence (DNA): TGTGCCAGCAGTGACTACGAGCAGTACTTC. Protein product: CASSDYEQYF.

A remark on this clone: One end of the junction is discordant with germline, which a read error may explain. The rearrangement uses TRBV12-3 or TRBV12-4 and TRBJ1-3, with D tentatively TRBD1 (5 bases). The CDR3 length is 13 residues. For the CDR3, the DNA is TGTGCCAGCAGTCTACCGGGACTTGACTTAGAGCATTTT. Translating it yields CASSLPGLDLEHF.